A selection of T cell receptor beta chains follows, all from one sample in a study of tumor and adjacent non-tumor tissue in lung cancer. Each CDR3 protein gets one entry after TCRdb re-called the multiplex PCR reads with MiXCR. The sample contains about 77,000 distinct CDR3 sequences, 76% of which appear only once. Sequencing was carried out using distant non-tumor lung tissue. These receptors all come from a man between 65 and 79 years old with non-small cell lung cancer. Both conserved end residues are part of each CDR3. Each record gives: clone size, D gene, V gene, J gene, CDR3 length, CDR3 protein, CDR3 DNA. D genes are given only for firm matches. Clone size is given for some rows only: seen once, a few or many times, or a class if the clone is expanded.

NA	NA	TRBV12-3/TRBV12-4	TRBJ2-2	15	CVSNPQHGNAGELFF	TGTGTCAGCAACCCCCAACATGGGAACGCCGGGGAGCTGTTTTTT
NA	NA	TRBV5-1	TRBJ1-1	13	CASGYREAIETFF	TGCGCCAGCGGTTACAGGGAGGCCATTGAAACTTTCTTT
NA	NA	TRBV12-3/TRBV12-4	TRBJ2-1	15	CASSPVRSSYNEQFF	TGTGCCAGCAGTCCGGTCAGGAGCTCCTACAATGAGCAATTCTTC
NA	NA	TRBV5-4	TRBJ1-2	14	CASCLGGAQYGYTF	TGTGCCAGCTGCTTGGGAGGGGCACAATATGGCTACACCTTC
NA	NA	TRBV12-5	TRBJ1-5	14	CANDLTSGSQPQHF	TGTGCTAATGACCTTACCTCTGGCAGTCAGCCCCAGCATTTT
few	TRBD1	TRBV4-2	TRBJ2-7	14	CVSSQGQGLYEQYF	TGCGTCAGCAGTCAAGGACAGGGTCTCTACGAGCAGTACTTC
NA	NA	TRBV29-1	TRBJ1-1	12	CSLLVERPEAFF	TGCAGCCTTCTGGTGGAGAGGCCTGAAGCTTTCTTT
once	NA	TRBV5-1	TRBJ2-3	11	CAGTEGETQYF	TGCGCCGGTACCGAAGGGGAAACGCAGTATTTT
NA	NA	TRBV18	TRBJ2-7	14	CASSELDSSCEQYF	TGTGCCAGCTCAGAACTCGACAGCTCCTGCGAGCAGTACTTC
NA	TRBD1	TRBV11-2	TRBJ1-6	16	CASNQYDRGLNSPLHF	TGTGCCAGCAACCAATACGACAGGGGTTTGAATTCACCCCTCCACTTT
NA	TRBD1	TRBV6-6	TRBJ1-5	17	CVSSYSTSDRSNKKQHF	TGTGTCAGCAGTTATAGTACTTCGGACAGGTCAAATAAGAAACAGCATTTT
few	TRBD2	TRBV11-3	TRBJ2-2	17	CASSIGVTSLNIGELFF	TGTGCCAGCAGCATAGGGGTGACTAGCCTGAACATCGGGGAGCTGTTTTTT
NA	NA	TRBV6-2/TRBV6-3	TRBJ2-7	11	CASSYAYEHYF	TGTGCCAGCAGTTACGCCTACGAGCACTACTTC
NA	NA	TRBV5-5	TRBJ2-5	13	CTSGLVSPETQYF	TGTACCAGCGGCTTGGTAAGTCCGGAGACCCAGTACTTC
once	NA	TRBV14	TRBJ2-1	14	CASSQDNQGHEQFF	TGTGCCAGCAGCCAAGATAATCAGGGTCATGAGCAGTTCTTC
NA	TRBD1	TRBV6-6	TRBJ1-2	14	CASSSPGTGGGYTF	TGTGCTAGCAGTAGTCCCGGGACAGGGGGCGGCTACACCTTC